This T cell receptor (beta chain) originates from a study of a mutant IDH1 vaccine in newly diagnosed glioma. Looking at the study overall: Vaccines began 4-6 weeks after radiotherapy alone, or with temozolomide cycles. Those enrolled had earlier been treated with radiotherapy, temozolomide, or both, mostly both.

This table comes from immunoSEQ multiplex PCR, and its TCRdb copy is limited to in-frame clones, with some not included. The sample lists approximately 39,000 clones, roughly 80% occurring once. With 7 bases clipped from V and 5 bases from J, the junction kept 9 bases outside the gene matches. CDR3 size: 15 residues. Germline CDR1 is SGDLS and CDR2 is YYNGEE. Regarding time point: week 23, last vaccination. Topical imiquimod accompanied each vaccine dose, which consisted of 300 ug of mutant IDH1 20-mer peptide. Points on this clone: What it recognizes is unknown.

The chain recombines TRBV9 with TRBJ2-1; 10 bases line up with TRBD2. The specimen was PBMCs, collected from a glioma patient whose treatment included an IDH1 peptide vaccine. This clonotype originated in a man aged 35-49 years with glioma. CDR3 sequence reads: CASAIGLAENNEQFF. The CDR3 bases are TGTGCCAGCGCTATTGGACTAGCGGAAAACAATGAGCAGTTCTTC.